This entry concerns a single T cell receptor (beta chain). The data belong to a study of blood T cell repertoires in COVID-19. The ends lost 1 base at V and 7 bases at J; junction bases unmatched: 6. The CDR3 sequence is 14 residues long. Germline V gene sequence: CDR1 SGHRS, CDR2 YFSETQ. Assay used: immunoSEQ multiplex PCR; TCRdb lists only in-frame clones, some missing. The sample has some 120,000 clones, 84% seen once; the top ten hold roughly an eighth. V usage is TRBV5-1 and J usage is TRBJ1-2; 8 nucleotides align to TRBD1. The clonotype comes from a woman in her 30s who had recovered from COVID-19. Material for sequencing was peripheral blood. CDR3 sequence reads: CASSLQGASIGYTF. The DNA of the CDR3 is TGCGCCAGCAGCTTGCAGGGGGCTTCGATTGGCTACACCTTC.